This is a list of T cell receptor beta chains from one sample in a study of T cells in localized non-small cell lung cancer. Data came from immunoSEQ multiplex PCR; TCRdb stores just in-frame clones and leaves some out. The table records just under 80,000 clones, around 84% of them present only once. This specimen was peripheral blood, taken before any cancer treatment. The origin of the receptors is a female donor at least 60 years old with stage I lung adenocarcinoma. Each CDR3 is given with its conserved first and last residue.

>TRBV5-1
CASSLTTGLGEGYTF
>TRBV2
CASSYRGEQFF
>TRBV11-3
CASSAGQGDSPLHF
>TRBV4-2
CASSQAAALRGLGTEAFF
>TRBV5-6
CASSGRGAEETQYF
>TRBV13
CASSLWTGGGTGELFF
>TRBV6-1
CASTEGVPGELFF
>TRBV19
CASSPQVFIETQYF
>TRBV2
CASSAPLLTGLDTEAFF
>TRBV5-1
CASSFRDRGNEQYF
>TRBV29-1
CSVGGRAGVDEQFF
>TRBV19
CASSKRGGQVNTGELFF
>TRBV6-5
CASTSGGGSTDTQYF
>TRBV29-1
CSVELGNEQYF
>TRBV7-3
CASSGGQGPYEQYF
>TRBV7-6
CASSYRAGDTEAFF
>TRBV9
CASSIMGLFQETQYF
>TRBV7-2
CASSLGDINSKLFF
>TRBV6-5
CASSYIRDEQYF
>TRBV29-1
CSVERRDSPSSYNEQFF
>TRBV29-1
CSVEDSFYEQYF
>TRBV7-3
CASSLIGGGTEAFF
>TRBV6-5
CASSYGSGLNTEAFF
>TRBV11-2
CASTHPGGNTGELFF
>TRBV19
CASSINIYEQFF
>TRBV5-4
CASSLGGQAKLFF
>TRBV7-2
CASSLEVAGGPGFQFF
>TRBV29-1
CSVPDTMNTEAFF
>TRBV2
CASSEATLAGGGETQYF
>TRBV7-2
CASSLPRTQIEQFF
>TRBV7-6
CASSPRSRGANQPQHF
>TRBV5-1
CASSSGGSTNEKLFF
>TRBV6-6
CASILAGGGDEQFF
>TRBV6-4
CATGGQGTNEAFF
>TRBV27
CASRGLAGLGNEQFF
>TRBV29-1
CSVVSNTEAFF
>TRBV4-1
CASSQVPGLAGPYNEQFF
>TRBV28
CASSLMLTGGTQPQHF
>TRBV30
CASASGGLNYGYTF
>TRBV19
CASGPLGGEKLFF
>TRBV27
CASSSIGAANYGYTF
>TRBV27
CASSFRGAEAFF
>TRBV5-4
CASSPQNQETQYF
>TRBV25-1
CASSPPGRAGNTIYF
>TRBV9
CASSRAPNEKLFF
>TRBV7-6
CASSPPGLAGAADTQYF
>TRBV7-2
CASSLELDGGYTF
>TRBV5-1
CASNGGWTGELFF
>TRBV10-2
CASSPGQGTQPQHF
>TRBV30
CAWSFGQSRGYTF
>TRBV14
CASSQESLAGGNEQFF
>TRBV9
CASSVAPFSTDTQYF
>TRBV4-1
CASSLNEEQFF
>TRBV28
CASTPGGDNQPQHF
>TRBV7-6
CASSQPGLARYEQYF